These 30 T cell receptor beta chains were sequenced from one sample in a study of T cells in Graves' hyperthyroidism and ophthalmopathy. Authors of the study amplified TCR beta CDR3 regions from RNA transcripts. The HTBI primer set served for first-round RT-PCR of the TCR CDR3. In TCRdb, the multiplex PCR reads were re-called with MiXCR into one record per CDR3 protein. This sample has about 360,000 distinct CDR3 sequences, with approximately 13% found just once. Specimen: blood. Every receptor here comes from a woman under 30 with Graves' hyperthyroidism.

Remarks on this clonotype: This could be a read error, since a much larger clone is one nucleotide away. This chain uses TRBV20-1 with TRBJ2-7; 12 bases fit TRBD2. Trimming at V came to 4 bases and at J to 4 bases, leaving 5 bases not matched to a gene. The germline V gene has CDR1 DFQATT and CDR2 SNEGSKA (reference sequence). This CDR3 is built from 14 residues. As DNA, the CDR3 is TGCAGTGCTATAACTAGCGGGGGGACATACGAGCAGTACTTC. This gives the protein CSAITSGGTYEQYF.

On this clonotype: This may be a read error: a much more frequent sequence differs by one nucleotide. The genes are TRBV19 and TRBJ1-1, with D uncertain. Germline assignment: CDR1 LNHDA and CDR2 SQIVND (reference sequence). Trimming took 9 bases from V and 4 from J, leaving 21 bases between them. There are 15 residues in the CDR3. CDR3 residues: CARSPEVMFGTEAFF. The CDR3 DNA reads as TGTGCCAGAAGTCCAGAAGTGATGTTTGGCACTGAAGCTTTCTTT. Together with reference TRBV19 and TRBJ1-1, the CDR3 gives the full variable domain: DGGITQSPKYLFRKEGQNVTLSCEQNLNHDAMYWYRQDPGQGLRLIYYSQIVNDFQKGDIAEGYSVSREKKESFPLTVTSAQKNPTAFYLCARSPEVMFGTEAFFGQGTRLTVV.

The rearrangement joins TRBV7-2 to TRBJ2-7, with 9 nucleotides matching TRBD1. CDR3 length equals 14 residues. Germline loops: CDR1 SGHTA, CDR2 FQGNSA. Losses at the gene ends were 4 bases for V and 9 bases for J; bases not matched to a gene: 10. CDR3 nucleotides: TGTGCCAGCAGCTGGGACAGGGCCGGTGGCGGGCAGTACTTC. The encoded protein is CASSWDRAGGGQYF.

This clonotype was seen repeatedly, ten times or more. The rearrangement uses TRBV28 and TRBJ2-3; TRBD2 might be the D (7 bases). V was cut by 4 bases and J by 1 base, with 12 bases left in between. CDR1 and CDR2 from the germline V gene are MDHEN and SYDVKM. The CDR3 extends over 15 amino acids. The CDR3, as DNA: TGTGCCAGCAGTTGGATCGGGGGGCGCACAGATACGCAGTATTTT. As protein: CASSWIGGRTDTQYF.

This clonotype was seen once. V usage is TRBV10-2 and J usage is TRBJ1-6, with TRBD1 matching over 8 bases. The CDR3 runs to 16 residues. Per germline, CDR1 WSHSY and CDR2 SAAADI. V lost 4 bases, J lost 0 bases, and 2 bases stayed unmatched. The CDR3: CASSVDRGSYNSPLHF. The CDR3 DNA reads TGCGCCAGCAGTGTAGACAGGGGCTCCTATAATTCACCCCTCCACTTT.

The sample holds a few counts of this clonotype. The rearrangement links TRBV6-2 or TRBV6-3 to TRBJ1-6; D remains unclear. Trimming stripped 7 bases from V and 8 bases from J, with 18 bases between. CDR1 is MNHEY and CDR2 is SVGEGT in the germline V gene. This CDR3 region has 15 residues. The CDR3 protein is CASIREVSADSPLHF. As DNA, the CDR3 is TGTGCCAGCATCCGGGAGGTTTCAGCCGATTCACCCCTCCACTTT.

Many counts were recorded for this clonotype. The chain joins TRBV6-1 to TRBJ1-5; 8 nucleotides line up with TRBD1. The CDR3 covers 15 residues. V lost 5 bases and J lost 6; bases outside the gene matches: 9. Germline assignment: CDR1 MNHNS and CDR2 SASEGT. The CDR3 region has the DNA TGTGCCAGCAGTCGAGGACAGGGCGAAAGTCAGCCCCAGCATTTT. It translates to CASSRGQGESQPQHF.

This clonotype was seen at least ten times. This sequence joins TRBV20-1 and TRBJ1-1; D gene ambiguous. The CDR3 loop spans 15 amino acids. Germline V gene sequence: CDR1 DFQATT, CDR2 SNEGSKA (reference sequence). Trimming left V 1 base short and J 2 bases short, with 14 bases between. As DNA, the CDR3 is TGCAGTGCTAGAGGACCGGGGATAGGTAACACTGAAGCTTTCTTT. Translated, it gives CSARGPGIGNTEAFF.

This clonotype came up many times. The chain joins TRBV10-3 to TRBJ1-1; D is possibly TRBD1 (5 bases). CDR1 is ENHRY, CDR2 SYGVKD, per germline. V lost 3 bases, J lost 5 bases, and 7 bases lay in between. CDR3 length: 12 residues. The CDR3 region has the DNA TGTGCCATCAGTGAACGGGGGACTGAAGCTTTCTTT. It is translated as CAISERGTEAFF.

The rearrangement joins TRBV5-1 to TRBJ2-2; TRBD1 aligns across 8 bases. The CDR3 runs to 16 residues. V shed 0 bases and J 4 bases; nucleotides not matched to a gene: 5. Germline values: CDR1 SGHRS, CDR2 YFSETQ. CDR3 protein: CASSLEAGGVTGELFF. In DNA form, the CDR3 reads TGCGCCAGCAGCTTGGAGGCAGGGGGCGTCACCGGGGAGCTGTTTTTT.

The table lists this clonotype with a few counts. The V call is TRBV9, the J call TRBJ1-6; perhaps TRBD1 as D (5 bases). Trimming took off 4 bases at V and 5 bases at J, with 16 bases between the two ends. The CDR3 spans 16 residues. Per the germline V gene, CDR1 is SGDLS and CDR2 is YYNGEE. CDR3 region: CASSPHSGTHNSPLHF. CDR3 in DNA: TGTGCCAGCAGCCCCCACTCGGGGACCCATAATTCACCCCTCCACTTT.

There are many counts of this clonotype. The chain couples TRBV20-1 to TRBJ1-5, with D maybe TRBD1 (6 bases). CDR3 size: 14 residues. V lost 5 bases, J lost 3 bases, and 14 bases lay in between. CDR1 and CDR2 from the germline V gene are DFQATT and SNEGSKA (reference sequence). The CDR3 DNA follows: TGCAGTGCTCCCGGGGGGCTCGTCAATCAGCCCCAGCATTTT. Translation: CSAPGGLVNQPQHF.

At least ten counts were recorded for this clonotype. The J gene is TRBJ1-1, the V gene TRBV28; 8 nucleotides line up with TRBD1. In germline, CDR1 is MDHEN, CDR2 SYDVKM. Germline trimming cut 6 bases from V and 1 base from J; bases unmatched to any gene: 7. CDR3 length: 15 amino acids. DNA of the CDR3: TGTGCCAGCAGAGACAGGACAGGGAGGAACACTGAAGCTTTCTTT. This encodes CASRDRTGRNTEAFF.

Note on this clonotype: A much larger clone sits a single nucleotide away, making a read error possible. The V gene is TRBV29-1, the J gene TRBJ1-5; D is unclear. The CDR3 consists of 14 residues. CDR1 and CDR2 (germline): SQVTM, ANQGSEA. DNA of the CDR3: TGCAGCGTTGCGCAGGAGTCTTGGGGTCAGCCCGAGCATTTT. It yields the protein CSVAQESWGQPEHF.

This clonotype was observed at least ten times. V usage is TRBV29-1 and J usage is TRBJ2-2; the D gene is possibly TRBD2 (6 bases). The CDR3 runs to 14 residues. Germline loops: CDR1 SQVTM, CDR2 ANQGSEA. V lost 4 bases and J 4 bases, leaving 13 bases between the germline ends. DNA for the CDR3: TGCAGCGTTGTTGCGGGGTCCCTCACCGGGGAGCTGTTTTTT. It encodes CSVVAGSLTGELFF.

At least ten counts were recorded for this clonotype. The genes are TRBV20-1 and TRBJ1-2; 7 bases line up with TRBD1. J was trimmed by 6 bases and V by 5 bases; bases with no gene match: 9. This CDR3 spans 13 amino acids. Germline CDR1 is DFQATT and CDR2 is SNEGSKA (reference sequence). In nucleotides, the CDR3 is TGCAGTGCTGGACCTACAGGGGTTGATGGCTACACCTTC. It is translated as CSAGPTGVDGYTF.

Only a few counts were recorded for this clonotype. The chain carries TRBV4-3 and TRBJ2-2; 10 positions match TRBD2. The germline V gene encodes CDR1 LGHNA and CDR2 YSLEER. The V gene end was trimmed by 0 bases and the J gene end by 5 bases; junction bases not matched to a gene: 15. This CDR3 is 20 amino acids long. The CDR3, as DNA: TGCGCCAGCAGCCAAGATATTCCGACTAGCGGGTTTAGCGGGACCGGGGAGCTGTTTTTT. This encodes CASSQDIPTSGFSGTGELFF.

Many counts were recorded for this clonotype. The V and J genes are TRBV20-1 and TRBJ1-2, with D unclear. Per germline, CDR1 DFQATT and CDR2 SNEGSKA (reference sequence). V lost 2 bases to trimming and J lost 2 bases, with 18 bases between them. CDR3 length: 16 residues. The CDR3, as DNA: TGCAGTGCTAGAAGTTCAGGTGGTCGTCTCAACTATGGCTACACCTTC. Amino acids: CSARSSGGRLNYGYTF.

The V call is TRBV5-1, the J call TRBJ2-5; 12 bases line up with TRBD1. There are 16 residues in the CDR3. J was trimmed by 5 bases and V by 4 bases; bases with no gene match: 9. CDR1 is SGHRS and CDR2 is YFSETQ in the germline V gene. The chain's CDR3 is CASSTLGQGASETQYF. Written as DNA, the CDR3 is TGCGCCAGCAGCACCCTGGGACAGGGGGCGTCGGAGACCCAGTACTTC.

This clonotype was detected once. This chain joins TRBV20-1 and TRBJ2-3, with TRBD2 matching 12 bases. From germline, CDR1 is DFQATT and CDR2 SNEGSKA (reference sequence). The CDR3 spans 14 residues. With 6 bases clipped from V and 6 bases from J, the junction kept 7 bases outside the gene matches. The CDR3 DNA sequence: TGCAGTGCAAAACTAGCGGGGGGAGGGGATACGCAGTATTTT. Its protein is CSAKLAGGGDTQYF.

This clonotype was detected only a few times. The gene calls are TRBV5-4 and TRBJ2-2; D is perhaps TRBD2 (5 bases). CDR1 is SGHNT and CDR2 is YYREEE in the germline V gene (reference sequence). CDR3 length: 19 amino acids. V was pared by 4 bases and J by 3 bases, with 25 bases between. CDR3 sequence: CASSARTTSHGFYTGELFF. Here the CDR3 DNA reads TGTGCCAGCAGCGCCCGAACTACTAGTCACGGGTTTTACACCGGGGAGCTGTTTTTT.

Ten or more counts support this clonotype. CDR3 DNA sequence: TGTGCCATCAGTGGAGCTCAGCTTGAAAACACTGAAGCTTTCTTT. Amino acid sequence: CAISGAQLENTEAFF. The chain has TRBV10-3 and TRBJ1-1, with unresolved D. The CDR3 covers 15 residues. CDR1 ENHRY and CDR2 SYGVKD come from the germline V gene. Deletions cut 4 bases from V and 2 bases from J, with 14 bases between.

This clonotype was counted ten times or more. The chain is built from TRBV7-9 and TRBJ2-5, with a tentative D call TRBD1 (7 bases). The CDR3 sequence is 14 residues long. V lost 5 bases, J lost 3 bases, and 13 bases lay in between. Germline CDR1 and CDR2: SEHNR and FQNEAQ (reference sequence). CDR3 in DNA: TGTGCCAGCAGCGTACAGGGGAGGAAAGAGACCCAGTACTTC. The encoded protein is CASSVQGRKETQYF.

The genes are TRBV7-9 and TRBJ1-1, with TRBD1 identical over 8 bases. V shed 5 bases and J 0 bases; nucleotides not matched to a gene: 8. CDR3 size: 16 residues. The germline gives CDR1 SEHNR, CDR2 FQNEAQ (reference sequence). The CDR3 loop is CASSPGQGEMNTEAFF. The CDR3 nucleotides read TGTGCCAGCAGCCCAGGACAGGGCGAAATGAACACTGAAGCTTTCTTT.

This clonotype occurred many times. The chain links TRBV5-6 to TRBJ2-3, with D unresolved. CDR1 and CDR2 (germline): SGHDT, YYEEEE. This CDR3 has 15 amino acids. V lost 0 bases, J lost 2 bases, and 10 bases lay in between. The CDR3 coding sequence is TGTGCCAGCAGCTTGGGGGGATATGCCACAGATACGCAGTATTTT. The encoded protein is CASSLGGYATDTQYF.

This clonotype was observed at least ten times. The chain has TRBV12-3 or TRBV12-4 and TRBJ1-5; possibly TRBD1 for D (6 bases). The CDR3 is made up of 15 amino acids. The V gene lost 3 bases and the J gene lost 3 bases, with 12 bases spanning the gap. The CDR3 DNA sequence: TGTGCCAGCAGTTTTGCAGGGGAAATCAATCAGCCCCAGCATTTT. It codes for CASSFAGEINQPQHF.

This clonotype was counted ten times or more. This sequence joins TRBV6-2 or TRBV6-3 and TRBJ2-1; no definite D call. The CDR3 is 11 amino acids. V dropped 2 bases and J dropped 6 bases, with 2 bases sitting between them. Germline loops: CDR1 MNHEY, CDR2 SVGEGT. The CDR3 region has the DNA TGTGCCAGCAGTTACAGCAATGAGCAGTTCTTC. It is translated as CASSYSNEQFF.

Here the CDR3 reads CASSLGGRGEETQYF. CDR3 in DNA: TGCGCCAGCAGCTTGGGAGGTCGCGGGGAAGAGACCCAGTACTTC. The rearrangement joins TRBV5-1 to TRBJ2-5; a possible D gene is TRBD2 (6 bases). CDR3 length equals 15 residues. CDR1 and CDR2 from the germline V gene are SGHRS and YFSETQ. The V and J ends lost 0 bases and 3 bases respectively, with 12 bases between them.

The DNA of the CDR3 is TGTGCCAGCAGCCACGGGAGGGAGGTCTACGAGCAGTACTTC. Its translation is CASSHGREVYEQYF. This rearrangement joins TRBV13 to TRBJ2-7; 8 bases map to TRBD2. Germline loops: CDR1 PRHDT, CDR2 FYEKMQ (reference sequence). J lost 3 bases, V lost 5 bases, and 6 bases had no gene match. The CDR3 loop spans 14 amino acids.

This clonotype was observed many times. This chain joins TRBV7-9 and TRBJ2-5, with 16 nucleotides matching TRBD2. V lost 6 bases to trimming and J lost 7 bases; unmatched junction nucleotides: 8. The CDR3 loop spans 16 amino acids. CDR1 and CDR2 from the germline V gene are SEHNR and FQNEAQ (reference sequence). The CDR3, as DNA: TGTGCCAGCAGTCGACCCGGGACTAGCGGGGGGGGGACCCAGTACTTC. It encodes CASSRPGTSGGGTQYF.